This T cell receptor beta chain was recovered during a study of control samples from healthy donors and cancer patients (TCRdb year 2020). Library construction relied on the immunoSEQ multiplex PCR assay. Not all clones reach the TCRdb copy of this immuneACCESS table, which keeps in-frame sequences only. Checked studies attribute under half of the gap to unresolved V genes and leave the rest unexplained. The sample table holds about 110,000 clones, of which around 82% were seen once. The ten largest make up roughly an eighth of the sample. Including the terminal cysteine and phenylalanine, the CDR3 comprises 17 residues. The entry retains the CDR3 DNA only, 51 bases that are in frame from base 1. According to the germline V gene, CDR1 reads LGHNA and CDR2 reads YSLEER. The germline V end is reduced by 0 bases and the J end by 3 bases; junction bases left unmatched: 6. In regard to this clone: Its antigen is currently not known. No base quality values were provided; no much bigger clone lies one nucleotide off.

Recombination linked TRBV4-3 to TRBJ1-5, with 9 bases in between that match TRBD1. The sample consisted of blood. The clonotype originates from a woman between 45 and 60 years old in good health. The nucleotide sequence reads as follows: TGCGCCAGCAGCCAAGATCTCGGGACAGGGAACAATCAGCCCCAGCATTTT. Its amino acids are CASSQDLGTGNNQPQHF.